The clone carrying this T cell receptor beta chain was picked up many times. This entry is derived from a study of T cells in Graves' hyperthyroidism and ophthalmopathy. The TCR beta CDR3 regions underwent amplification using RNA transcripts as the source. RT-PCR in the first round (using the HTBI primer set) targeted the TCR CDR3. MiXCR was run by TCRdb on the multiplex PCR reads, yielding one entry per CDR3 protein. Found here are fewer than 550,000 distinct CDR3 sequences, about a sixth of them singletons; the top ten hold around an eighth. The authors deemed Graves' hyperthyroidism stable absent ophthalmopathy progression within 18 months. Orbital computed tomography and thyroid ultrasound, together with serum TRAb and thyroxine and clinical symptoms, were used for diagnoses. This CDR3 has 14 amino acids. Germline CDR1 MNHNS, CDR2 SASEGT. The V gene end was trimmed by 6 bases and the J gene end by 6 bases; junction bases not matched to a gene: 10.

This clonotype originated in a woman aged 18-29 years with Graves' hyperthyroidism. This chain links TRBV6-1 with TRBJ1-2; TRBD1 agrees at 7 bases. The sample comprised blood. This CDR3 reads CASRSDRAGDGYTF. The CDR3 DNA reads as TGTGCCAGCAGATCTGACAGGGCCGGAGATGGCTACACCTTC.